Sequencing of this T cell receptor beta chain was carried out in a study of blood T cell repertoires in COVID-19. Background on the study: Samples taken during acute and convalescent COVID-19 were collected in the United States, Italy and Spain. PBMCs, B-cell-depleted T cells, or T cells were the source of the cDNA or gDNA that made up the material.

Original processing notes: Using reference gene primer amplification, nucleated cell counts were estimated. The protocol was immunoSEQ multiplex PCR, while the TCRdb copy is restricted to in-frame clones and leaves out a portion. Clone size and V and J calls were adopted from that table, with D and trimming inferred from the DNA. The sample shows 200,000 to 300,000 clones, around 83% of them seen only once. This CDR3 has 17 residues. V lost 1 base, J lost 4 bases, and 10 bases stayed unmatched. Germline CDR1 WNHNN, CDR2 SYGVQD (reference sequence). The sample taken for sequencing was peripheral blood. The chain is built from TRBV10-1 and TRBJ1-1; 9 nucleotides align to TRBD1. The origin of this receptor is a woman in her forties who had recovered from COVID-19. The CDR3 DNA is TGCGCCAGCAGTGAGTATGAGGGGAGGGACAGGGCCACTGAAGCTTTCTTT. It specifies CASSEYEGRDRATEAFF.